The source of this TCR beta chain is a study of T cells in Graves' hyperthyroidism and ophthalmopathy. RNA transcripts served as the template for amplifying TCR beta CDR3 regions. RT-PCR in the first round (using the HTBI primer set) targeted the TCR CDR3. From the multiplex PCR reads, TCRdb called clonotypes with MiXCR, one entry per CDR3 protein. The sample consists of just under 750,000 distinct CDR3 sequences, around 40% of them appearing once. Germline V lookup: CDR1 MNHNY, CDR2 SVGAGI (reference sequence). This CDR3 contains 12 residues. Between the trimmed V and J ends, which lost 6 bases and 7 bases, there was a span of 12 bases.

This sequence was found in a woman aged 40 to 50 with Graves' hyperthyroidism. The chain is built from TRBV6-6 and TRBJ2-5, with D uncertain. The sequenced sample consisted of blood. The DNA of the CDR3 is TGTGCCAGCAGACTCCGAAAGGGGACCCAGTACTTC. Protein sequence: CASRLRKGTQYF.